Detailed here is one TCR beta chain. No antigen is known for it. No quality values exist for individual bases; no much larger clone is one base distant. From the germline V gene, CDR1 is SGHRS and CDR2 is YFSETQ. V loses 4 bases, J loses 4 bases, and the germline ends lie 8 bases apart. The CDR3 spans 12 residues, from the cysteine through the phenylalanine. Here the CDR3 DNA is all that survives: 36 bases in frame from base 1. This sample is part of a study of beta chain features in type 1 diabetes (dated by TCRdb to 2016 to 2018). Some background on the complete study: Mean age, gender distribution, total cell number and subset yield were not different between patients and healthy donors. The study compared TCRB repertoires of sorted circulating CD4+ T cell subsets between recently diagnosed type 1 diabetes patients and matched healthy donors. Naive and central memory subsets were obtained from all 30 or so donors, but regulatory and stem cell-like memory subsets were isolated from only 8 patients and roughly eight healthy donors. A total of roughly 100,000,000 sorted cells were examined across all samples, and the number of cells per subset was strongly correlated with RNA yield. What the work shows at the level of the full study, not this receptor alone: In all four CD4+ subsets, TCRB CDR3 length was moderately but significantly shorter in type 1 diabetes patients. Naive, central memory and regulatory TCRB repertoires appeared more similar among patients than among healthy donors. Sequencing cDNA rather than genomic DNA could over-represent highly expressing activated cells, although activation and CD3 levels did not differ between groups. Fewer insertions and more nucleotide deletions at VDJ recombination sites were observed in patients with type 1 diabetes, implying thymic rearrangement abnormalities. Shorter templates might be favored by PCR, yet because patient and control samples were amplified and corrected together, any such skew would affect both groups equally. Because small numbers of individuals were included in the HLA sub-analyses, any influence of HLA type on TCRB rearrangement was left unresolved.

Each donor gave one peripheral blood draw, averaging roughly 100 mL, which was collected into heparinised tubes. Naive, central memory, regulatory and stem cell-like memory CD4+ T cells were sorted on a BD FACSAria II using a panel including CD45RO, CCR7, CD25, CD127, CD95 and CD27. Every sorted population had a purity above 95%. Right away, PBMCs were isolated by Lymphoprep density gradient centrifugation and were stained directly, with no culture step. So that batch effects would be minimized, each experiment stained and sorted samples in pairs, pairing one healthy donor with one patient. All of the isolated RNA was reverse transcribed with the High Capacity cDNA Reverse Transcription Kit, so expressed TCRB transcripts were sequenced. Naive, central memory and regulatory T cell samples underwent deep immunoSEQ sequencing, averaging around 4 million total reads per sample. Sorted cells were lysed in RLT buffer, and RNA was extracted using DNase-treated RNeasy Micro or Mini kits according to cell number. To prevent cross-contamination, every cell subset was processed on its own, while patient and healthy donor samples were processed together. Using the immunoSEQ multiplex PCR, TCRB sequences were amplified from cDNA into 87-bp fragments spanning the CDR3 region. Amplicons were sequenced on the Illumina HiSeq platform. The published analysis was carried out like this. Synthetic template baselines were used to correct PCR bias computationally, reads within Hamming distance 2 were collapsed together, and singletons that could not be merged were discarded. By aligning reads against IMGT, V, D and J genes, CDR3 length, and insertions or deletions at six rearrangement sites were assigned. Within each subset, clonotype counts were normalized to sorted cell number, after which true diversity and Gini coefficients were computed with the tcR R package. The overlap coefficient, calculated on TCRB nucleotide sequences, was used to quantify repertoire sharing. Out-of-frame TCRB sequences from naive cells were analyzed as a proxy for the pre-selection repertoire. The table was pulled from immuneACCESS by TCRdb, which kept in-frame rearrangements only. Such tables lose some clones; where checked, under half of the loss comes from unresolved V genes, and the rest has no known cause. D and trimming come from the DNA, and the V and J calls and clone size come from that table. For this sample the table gives 640,000 or so clones, of which 11% to 15% were detected only once. In total, the top ten clones hold roughly 0.04% of the sample.

What was sequenced was naive CD4+ T cells from blood. This sample's cell subset or site label indicates: true naive CD4+ T cells. The chain was built from TRBV5-1 and TRBJ1-1, with an unclear D gene assignment. The clonotype comes from a man younger than 35 with type 1 diabetes. The nucleotides read TGCGCCAGCAGCGAGACAAGCACTGAAGCTTTCTTT. Its translation reads: CASSETSTEAFF.